This T cell receptor (beta chain) was found in a study of beta chain features in type 1 diabetes. This clone turned up a few times. Every bit of the isolated RNA underwent reverse transcription, so sequencing read expressed TCRB transcripts. Assay: immunoSEQ multiplex PCR; the TCRdb copy retains only in-frame clones and omits some. This sample has fewer than 900,000 clones, with 17% found just once. This CDR3 is 14 amino acids long. Trimming removed 4 bases at V and 8 bases at J, with 14 bases between. Germline values: CDR1 LGHNA, CDR2 YNFKEQ. This receptor was obtained from a woman between 18 and 29 years old in good health. The chain recombines TRBV4-2 with TRBJ1-4; possibly TRBD1 for D (6 bases). Sequenced: naive CD4+ T cells from blood. Here the CDR3 DNA reads TGTGCCAGCAGCCCCCCGGGACATCAGGAAAAACTGTTTTTT. Residues: CASSPPGHQEKLFF.